This T cell receptor beta chain was profiled in a study of blood T cells in healthy people across ages. Next came a second PCR, run for about 7 to 11 cycles, which used a sample-barcoded 5' primer along with a J-beta primer mix. TCRdb used MiXCR to reprocess the 5' RACE reads, holding one entry per CDR3 protein. The data show roughly 570,000 distinct CDR3 sequences, 27% seen once. Turning to this clonotype: An end of the junction differs from the germline gene, which may be a read error.

The sequence came from a woman aged 70-85 years in good health. Sample: blood.

This CDR3 reads CASSGGSVLQETQYF. The CDR3 DNA sequence: TGTGCCAGCAGCGGGGGGTCCGTCCTCCAAGAGACCCAGTACTTC. The rearrangement links TRBV5-1 to TRBJ2-5; 9 nucleotides line up with TRBD2. The CDR3 is 15 amino acids. Germline V gene lookup returns CDR1 SGHRS and CDR2 YFSETQ.